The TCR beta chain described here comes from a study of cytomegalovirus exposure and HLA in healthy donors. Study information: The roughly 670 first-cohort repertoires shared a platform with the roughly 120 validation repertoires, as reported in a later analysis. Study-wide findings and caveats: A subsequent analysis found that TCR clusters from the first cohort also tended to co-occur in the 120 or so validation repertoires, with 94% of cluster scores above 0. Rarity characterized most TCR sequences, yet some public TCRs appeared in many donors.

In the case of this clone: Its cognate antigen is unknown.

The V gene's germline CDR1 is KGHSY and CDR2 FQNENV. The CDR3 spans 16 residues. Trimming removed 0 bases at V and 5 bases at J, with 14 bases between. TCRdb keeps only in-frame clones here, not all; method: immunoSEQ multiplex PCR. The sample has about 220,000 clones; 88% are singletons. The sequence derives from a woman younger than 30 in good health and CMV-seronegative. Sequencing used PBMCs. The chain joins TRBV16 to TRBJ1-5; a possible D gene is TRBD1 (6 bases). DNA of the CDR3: TGTGCCAGCAGCCAATCAGCGGCACAGGGTCATCAGCCCCAGCATTTT. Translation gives CASSQSAAQGHQPQHF.